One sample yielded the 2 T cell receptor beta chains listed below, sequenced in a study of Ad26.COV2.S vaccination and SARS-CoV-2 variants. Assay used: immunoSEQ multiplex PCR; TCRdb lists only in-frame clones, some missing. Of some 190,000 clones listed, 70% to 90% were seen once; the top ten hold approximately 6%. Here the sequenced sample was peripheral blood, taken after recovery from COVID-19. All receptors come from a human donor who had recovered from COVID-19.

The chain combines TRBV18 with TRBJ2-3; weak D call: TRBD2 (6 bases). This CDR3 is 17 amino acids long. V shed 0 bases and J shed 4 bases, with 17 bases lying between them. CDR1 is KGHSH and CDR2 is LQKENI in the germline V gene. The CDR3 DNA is TGTGCCAGCTCACCACCAGTGGGAGGCGTCGGTGCAGATACGCAGTATTTT. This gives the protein CASSPPVGGVGADTQYF.

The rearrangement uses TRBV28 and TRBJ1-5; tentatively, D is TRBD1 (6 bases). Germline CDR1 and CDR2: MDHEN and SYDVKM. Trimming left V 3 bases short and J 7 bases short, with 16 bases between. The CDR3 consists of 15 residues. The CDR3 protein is CASSLGAVFEQPQHF. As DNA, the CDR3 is TGTGCCAGCAGTTTGGGGGCGGTGTTCGAGCAGCCCCAGCATTTT.